The sequence of this T cell receptor beta chain was determined in a study of T cell changes during pregnancy in multiple sclerosis. Clones were sequenced by immunoSEQ multiplex PCR, and TCRdb holds only the in-frame ones, with some missing. This sample has 51,000 or so clones, with just over 90% found just once. The CDR3 runs 14 residues. Germline V gives CDR1 MGHDK, CDR2 SYGVNS. The V gene lost 6 bases and the J gene lost 3 bases, with 14 bases spanning the gap. The TCR was taken from a female donor with multiple sclerosis, enrolled in a pregnancy study. The chain joins TRBV25-1 to TRBJ1-2, with a weak D call TRBD1 (6 bases). The sample was peripheral blood, taken in the second trimester of pregnancy. The DNA for the CDR3 is TGTGCCAGCAGAGGAACAGGGATTGACTATGGCTACACCTTC. Residues: CASRGTGIDYGYTF.